This paragraph reports one T cell receptor beta chain. Its antigen is undetermined. MiXCR was run by TCRdb on the RT-PCR reads, yielding one entry per CDR3 protein. The sample shows roughly 570,000 distinct CDR3 sequences, 10% to 15% of them seen only once. This entry is derived from a study of response to subunit inactivated influenza vaccine. Whole-study results and caveats: Few additional T cells are recruited per seasonal influenza vaccination, authors suggested.

V lost 5 bases to trimming and J lost 3 bases, with 19 bases between them. The V gene's germline CDR1 is SQVTM and CDR2 ANQGSEA. The CDR3 length is 15 residues. The source is a man over 45 who received an inactivated influenza vaccine. This chain uses TRBV29-1 with TRBJ1-1; a possible D gene is TRBD1 (5 bases). The sequencing here drew on PBMCs from blood, taken about 40 days after vaccination. The CDR3 region is CSVLIRYWDDTEAFF. DNA for the CDR3: TGCAGCGTTTTGATTAGATATTGGGACGACACTGAAGCTTTCTTT.